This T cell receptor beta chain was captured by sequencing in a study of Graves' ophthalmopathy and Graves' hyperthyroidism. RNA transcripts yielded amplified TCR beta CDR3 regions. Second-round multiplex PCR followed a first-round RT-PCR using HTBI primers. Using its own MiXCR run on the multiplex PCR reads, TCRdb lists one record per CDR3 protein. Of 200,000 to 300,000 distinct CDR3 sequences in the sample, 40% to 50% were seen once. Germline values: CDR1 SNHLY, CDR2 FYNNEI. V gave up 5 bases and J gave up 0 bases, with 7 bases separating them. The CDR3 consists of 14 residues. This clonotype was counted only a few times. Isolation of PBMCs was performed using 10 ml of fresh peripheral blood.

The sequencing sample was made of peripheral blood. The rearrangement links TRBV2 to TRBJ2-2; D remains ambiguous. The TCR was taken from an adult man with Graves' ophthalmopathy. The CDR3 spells CASSYGPNTGELFF. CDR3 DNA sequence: TGTGCCAGCAGTTACGGTCCGAACACCGGGGAGCTGTTTTTT.